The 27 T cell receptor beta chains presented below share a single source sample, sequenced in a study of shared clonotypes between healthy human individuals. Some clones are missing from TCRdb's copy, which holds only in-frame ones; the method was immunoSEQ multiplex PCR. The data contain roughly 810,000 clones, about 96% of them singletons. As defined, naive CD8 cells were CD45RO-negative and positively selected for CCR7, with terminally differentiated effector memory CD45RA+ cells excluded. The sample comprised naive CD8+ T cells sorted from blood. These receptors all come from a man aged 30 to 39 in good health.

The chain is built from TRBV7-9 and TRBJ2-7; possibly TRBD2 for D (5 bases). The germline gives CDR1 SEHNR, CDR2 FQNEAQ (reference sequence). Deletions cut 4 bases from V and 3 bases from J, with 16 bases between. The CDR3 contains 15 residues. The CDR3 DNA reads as TGTGCCAGCAGCTCCCCGACGGGAAAGGTCTACGAGCAGTACTTC. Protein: CASSSPTGKVYEQYF.

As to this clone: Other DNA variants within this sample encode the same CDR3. In DNA, the CDR3 is TGTGCCAGTAGTATAGTCGGGAGCTCCTACGAGCAGTACTTC. This translates into CASSIVGSSYEQYF. This chain joins TRBV19 and TRBJ2-7, with D perhaps TRBD2 (6 bases). V lost 1 base and J lost 0, with 7 bases in between. This CDR3 region has 14 residues. CDR1 and CDR2 (germline): LNHDA, SQIVND (reference sequence).

CDR3 sequence: CASSFTPIKGGYEQYF. The CDR3 DNA is TGTGCCAGCAGCTTCACTCCGATAAAGGGGGGCTACGAGCAGTACTTC. The genes are TRBV13 and TRBJ2-7; the D gene could be TRBD1 or TRBD2 (6 bases each). Germline V gene lookup returns CDR1 PRHDT and CDR2 FYEKMQ (reference sequence). The CDR3 sequence is 16 residues long. V lost 3 bases and J lost 3, with 18 bases in between.

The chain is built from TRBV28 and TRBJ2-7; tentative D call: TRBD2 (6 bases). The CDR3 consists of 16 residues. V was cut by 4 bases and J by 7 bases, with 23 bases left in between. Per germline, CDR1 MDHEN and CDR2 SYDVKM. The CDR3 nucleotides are TGTGCCAGCAGTTCGGTATTTGACACGGGGACTGGTGAGCAGTACTTC. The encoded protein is CASSSVFDTGTGEQYF.

In DNA, the CDR3 is TGTGCCAGCAGCCCCCTGTCGGGGGATATCACAGATACGCAGTATTTT. Translated, it gives CASSPLSGDITDTQYF. The V and J genes are TRBV7-2 and TRBJ2-3; perhaps TRBD2 as D (6 bases). Germline values: CDR1 SGHTA, CDR2 FQGNSA. Deletions cut 5 bases from V and 2 bases from J, with 17 bases between. The CDR3 length is 16 residues.

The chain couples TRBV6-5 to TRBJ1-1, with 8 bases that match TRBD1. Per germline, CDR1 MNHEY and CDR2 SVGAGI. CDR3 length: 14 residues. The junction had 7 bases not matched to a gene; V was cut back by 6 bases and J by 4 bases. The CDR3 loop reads CASRSGGSGTEAFF. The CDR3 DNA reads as TGTGCCAGCAGGTCAGGGGGCAGTGGCACTGAAGCTTTCTTT.

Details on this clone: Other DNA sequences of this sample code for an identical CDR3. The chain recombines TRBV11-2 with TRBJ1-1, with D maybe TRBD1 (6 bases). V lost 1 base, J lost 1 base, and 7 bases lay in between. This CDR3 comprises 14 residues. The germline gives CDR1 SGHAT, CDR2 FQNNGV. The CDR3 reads CASSLAQGNTEAFF. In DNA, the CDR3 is TGTGCCAGCAGCTTAGCACAGGGGAACACTGAAGCTTTCTTT.

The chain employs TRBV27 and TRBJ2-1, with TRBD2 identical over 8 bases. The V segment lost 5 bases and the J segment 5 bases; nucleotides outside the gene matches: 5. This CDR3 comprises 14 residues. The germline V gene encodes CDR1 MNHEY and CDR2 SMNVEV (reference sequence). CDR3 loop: CASSRLASNNEQFF. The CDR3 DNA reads TGTGCCAGCAGTCGACTAGCGAGTAACAATGAGCAGTTCTTC.

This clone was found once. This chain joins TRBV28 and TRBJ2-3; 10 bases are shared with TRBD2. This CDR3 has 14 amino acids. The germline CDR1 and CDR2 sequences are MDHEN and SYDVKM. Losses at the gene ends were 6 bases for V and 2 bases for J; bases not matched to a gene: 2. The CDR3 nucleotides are TGTGCCAGCAGGAGCGGGAGGGCCACAGATACGCAGTATTTT. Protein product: CASRSGRATDTQYF.

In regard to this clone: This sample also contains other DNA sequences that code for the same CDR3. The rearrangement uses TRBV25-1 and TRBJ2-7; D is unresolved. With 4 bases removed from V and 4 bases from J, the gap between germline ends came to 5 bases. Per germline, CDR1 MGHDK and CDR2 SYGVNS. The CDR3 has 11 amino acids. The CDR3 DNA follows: TGTGCCAGCAGTGCCATGTACGAGCAGTACTTC. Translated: CASSAMYEQYF.

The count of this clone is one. CDR3 residues: CATSLGQGNQPQHF. DNA for the CDR3: TGTGCCACCAGCCTGGGACAGGGAAATCAGCCCCAGCATTTT. The V call is TRBV15, the J call TRBJ1-5, with 9 positions matching TRBD1. Germline V gene sequence: CDR1 LNHNV, CDR2 YYDKDF (reference sequence). V shed 5 bases and J 4 bases; nucleotides not matched to a gene: 3. The CDR3 sequence is 14 residues long.

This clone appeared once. The CDR3 DNA sequence: TGTGCCAGCAGTTTATCAGGACTAGCGGGAAGCTCCTACGAGCAGTACTTC. As protein: CASSLSGLAGSSYEQYF. The chain recombines TRBV28 with TRBJ2-7; 12 bases line up with TRBD2. Germline CDR1 is MDHEN and CDR2 is SYDVKM. Germline trimming cut 1 base from V and 0 bases from J; bases unmatched to any gene: 4. This CDR3 has 17 residues.

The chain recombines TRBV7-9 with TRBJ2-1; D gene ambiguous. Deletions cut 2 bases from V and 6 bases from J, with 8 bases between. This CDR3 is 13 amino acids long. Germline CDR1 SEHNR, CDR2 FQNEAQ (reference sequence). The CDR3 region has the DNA TGTGCCAGCAGCTTACTGATCCCCAATGAGCAGTTCTTC. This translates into CASSLLIPNEQFF.

The DNA of the CDR3 is TGTGCCAGCAGCGGCCAGACTAGCGGGAGCGACGAGCAGTACTTC. Translated, it gives CASSGQTSGSDEQYF. The chain has TRBV11-3 and TRBJ2-7; 12 nucleotides agree with TRBD2. Trimming cost V 5 bases and J 5 bases; bases outside gene matches: 7. CDR3 length equals 15 residues. Germline V lookup: CDR1 SGHNT, CDR2 YENEEA.

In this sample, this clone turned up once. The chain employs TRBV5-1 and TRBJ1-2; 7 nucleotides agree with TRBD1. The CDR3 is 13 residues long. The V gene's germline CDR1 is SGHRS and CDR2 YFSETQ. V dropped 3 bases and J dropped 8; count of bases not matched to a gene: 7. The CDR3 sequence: CASSSEQGPGYTF. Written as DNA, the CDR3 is TGCGCCAGCAGCTCCGAACAGGGGCCCGGCTACACCTTC.

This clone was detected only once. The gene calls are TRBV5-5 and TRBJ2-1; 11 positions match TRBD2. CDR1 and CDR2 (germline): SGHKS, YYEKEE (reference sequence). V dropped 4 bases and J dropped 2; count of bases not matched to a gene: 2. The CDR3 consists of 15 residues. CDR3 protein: CASSPGLAAYNEQFF. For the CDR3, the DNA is TGTGCCAGCAGCCCGGGACTAGCGGCCTACAATGAGCAGTTCTTC.

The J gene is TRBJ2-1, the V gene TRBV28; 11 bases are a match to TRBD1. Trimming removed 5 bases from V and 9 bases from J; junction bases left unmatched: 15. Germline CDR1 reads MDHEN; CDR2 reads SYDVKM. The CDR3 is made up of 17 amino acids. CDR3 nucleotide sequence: TGTGCCAGCAGTCCTTGGACAGGGGGCAATTTCTTCTCTGAGCAGTTCTTC. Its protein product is CASSPWTGGNFFSEQFF.

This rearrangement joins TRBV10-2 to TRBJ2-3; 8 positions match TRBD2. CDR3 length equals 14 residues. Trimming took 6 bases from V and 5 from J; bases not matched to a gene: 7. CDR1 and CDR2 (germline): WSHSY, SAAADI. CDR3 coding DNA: TGCGCCAGCAGCGTAGCGGGGCACGGAGATACGCAGTATTTT. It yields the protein CASSVAGHGDTQYF.

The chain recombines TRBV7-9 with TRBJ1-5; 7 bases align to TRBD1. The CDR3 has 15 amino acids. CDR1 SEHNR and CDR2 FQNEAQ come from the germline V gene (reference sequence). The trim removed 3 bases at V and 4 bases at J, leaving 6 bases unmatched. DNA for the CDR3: TGTGCCAGCAGCTTTTCCCGGGACAGAAATCAGCCCCAGCATTTT. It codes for CASSFSRDRNQPQHF.

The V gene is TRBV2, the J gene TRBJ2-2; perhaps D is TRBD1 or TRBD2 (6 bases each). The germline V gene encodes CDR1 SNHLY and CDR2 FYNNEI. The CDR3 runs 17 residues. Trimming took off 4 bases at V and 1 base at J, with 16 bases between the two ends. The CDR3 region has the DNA TGTGCCAGCAGTGTGGGCAGGGGAGGTGAGAACACCGGGGAGCTGTTTTTT. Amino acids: CASSVGRGGENTGELFF.

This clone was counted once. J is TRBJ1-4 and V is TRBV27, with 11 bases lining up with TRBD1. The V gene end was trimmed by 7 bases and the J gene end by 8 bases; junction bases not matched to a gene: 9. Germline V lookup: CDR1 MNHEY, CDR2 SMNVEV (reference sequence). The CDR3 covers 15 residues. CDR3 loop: CASKRTGGKGEKLFF. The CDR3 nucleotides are TGTGCCAGCAAACGGACAGGGGGCAAAGGGGAAAAACTGTTTTTT.

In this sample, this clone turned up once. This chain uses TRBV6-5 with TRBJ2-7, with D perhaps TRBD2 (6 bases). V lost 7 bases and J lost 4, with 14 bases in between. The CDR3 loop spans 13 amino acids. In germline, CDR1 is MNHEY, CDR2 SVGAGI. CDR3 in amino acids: CASKGSGDYEQYF. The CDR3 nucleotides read TGTGCCAGCAAGGGTAGCGGTGATTACGAGCAGTACTTC.

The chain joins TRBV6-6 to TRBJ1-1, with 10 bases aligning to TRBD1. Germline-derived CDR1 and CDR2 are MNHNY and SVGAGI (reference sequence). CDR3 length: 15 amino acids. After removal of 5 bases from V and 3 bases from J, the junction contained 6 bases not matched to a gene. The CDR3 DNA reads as TGTGCCAGCAGTCTCCGGGACAGGGGACACACTGAAGCTTTCTTT. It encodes CASSLRDRGHTEAFF.

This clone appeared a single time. CDR3 loop: CASSQRQSVDTQYF. CDR3 DNA sequence: TGCGCCAGCAGTCAAAGGCAGAGCGTCGATACGCAGTATTTT. The chain employs TRBV23-1 and TRBJ2-3, with no clear D. TRBV23-1 is designated an ORF whose function remains uncertain. Trimming cost V 2 bases and J 6 bases, with 12 bases left between them. The CDR3 runs 14 residues.

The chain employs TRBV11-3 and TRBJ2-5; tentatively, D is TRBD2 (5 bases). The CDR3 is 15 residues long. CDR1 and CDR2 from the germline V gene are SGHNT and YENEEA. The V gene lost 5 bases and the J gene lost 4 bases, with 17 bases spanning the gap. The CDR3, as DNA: TGTGCCAGCAGCGCTACACCGGGGAAAACAGAGACCCAGTACTTC. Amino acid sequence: CASSATPGKTETQYF. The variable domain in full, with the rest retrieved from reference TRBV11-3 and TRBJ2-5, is EAGVVQSPRYKIIEKKQPVAFWCNPISGHNTLYWYLQNLGQGPELLIRYENEEAVDDSQLPKDRFSAERLKGVDSTLKIQPAELGDSAVYLCASSATPGKTETQYFGPGTRLLVL.

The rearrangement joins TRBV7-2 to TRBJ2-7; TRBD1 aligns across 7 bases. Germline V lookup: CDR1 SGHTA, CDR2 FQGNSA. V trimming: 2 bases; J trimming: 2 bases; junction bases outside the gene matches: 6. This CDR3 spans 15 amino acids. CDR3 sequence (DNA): TGTGCCAGCAGCTTAAGTTGGACAGGCGCCTACGAGCAGTACTTC. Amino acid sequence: CASSLSWTGAYEQYF.

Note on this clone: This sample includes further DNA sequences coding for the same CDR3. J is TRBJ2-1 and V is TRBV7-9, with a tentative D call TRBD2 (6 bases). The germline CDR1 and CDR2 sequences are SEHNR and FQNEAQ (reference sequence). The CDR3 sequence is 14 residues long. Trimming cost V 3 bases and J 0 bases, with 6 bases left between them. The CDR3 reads CASSFGSSYNEQFF. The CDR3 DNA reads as TGTGCCAGCAGCTTCGGGAGCTCCTACAATGAGCAGTTCTTC.